The rows below give T cell receptor beta chains drawn from one sample of a study of blood T cell repertoires in COVID-19. Here immunoSEQ multiplex PCR was the method, and the copy in TCRdb shows in-frame clones only, minus some. The sample holds more than 65,000 clones, 80% to 85% seen once. Sequences were obtained from peripheral blood. Receptors were obtained from a man aged 45-65 years with acute or convalescent COVID-19. Each CDR3 is given with its conserved first and last residue. The D gene is left open where the match is weak. Clone size is not always given. Where it is, it says once, few, many or a class for expanded clones.

D | size | J | V | CDR3 | DNA
TRBD2 | NA | TRBJ2-7 | TRBV7-9 | CASRPSGTQLEQYF | TGTGCCAGCAGGCCTAGCGGGACGCAGTTAGAGCAGTACTTC
TRBD1 | NA | TRBJ1-4 | TRBV19 | CASKWTGETNEKLFF | TGTGCCAGTAAATGGACAGGGGAAACTAATGAAAAACTGTTTTTT
NA | NA | TRBJ2-1 | TRBV6-2/TRBV6-3 | CASSWGLGQFF | TGTGCCAGCAGTTGGGGCCTCGGGCAGTTCTTC
NA | NA | TRBJ2-7 | TRBV11-2 | CASSSLRYFYEQYF | TGTGCCAGCAGCTCCCTACGGTATTTCTACGAGCAGTACTTC
TRBD1 | NA | TRBJ2-3 | TRBV28 | CASRGTELTDTQYF | TGTGCCAGCAGGGGGACAGAACTCACAGATACGCAGTATTTT
NA | NA | TRBJ2-1 | TRBV9 | CASSLSGPSSYNEQFF | TGTGCCAGCAGCCTCAGCGGACCGAGCTCCTACAATGAGCAGTTCTTC
TRBD1 | NA | TRBJ2-1 | TRBV9 | CASSVVGQGPDEQFF | TGTGCCAGCAGCGTAGTGGGACAGGGGCCAGATGAGCAGTTCTTC
NA | NA | TRBJ1-2 | TRBV4-1 | CASSQDYRFGYTF | TGCGCCAGCAGCCAAGATTATCGGTTCGGCTACACCTTC
NA | NA | TRBJ1-1 | TRBV3-1/TRBV3-2 | CASSQDRSKAFF | TGTGCCAGCAGCCAAGACAGGTCTAAAGCTTTCTTT
NA | NA | TRBJ2-3 | TRBV9 | CASSVATSYDTQYF | TGTGCCAGCAGCGTAGCTACCTCATACGATACGCAGTATTTT
NA | NA | TRBJ2-7 | TRBV19 | CASTSQQGSYEQYF | TGTGCCAGTACCTCACAGCAGGGGTCCTACGAGCAGTACTTC
NA | NA | TRBJ1-5 | TRBV3-1/TRBV3-2 | CASSQEPGGHQPQHF | TGTGCCAGCAGCCAAGAACCGGGGGGCCATCAGCCCCAGCATTTT
NA | NA | TRBJ2-2 | TRBV19 | CASNPRGGRANTGELFF | TGTGCCAGTAATCCCCGTGGCGGCAGGGCGAACACCGGGGAGCTGTTTTTT
NA | NA | TRBJ2-7 | TRBV7-2 | CASSLDYGGIYEQYF | TGTGCCAGCAGCTTAGACTACGGGGGAATATACGAGCAGTACTTC
NA | NA | TRBJ2-4 | TRBV21-1 | CASSKDGGPVNIQYF | TGTGCCAGCAGCAAAGATGGGGGCCCAGTAAACATTCAGTACTTC
NA | few | TRBJ2-7 | TRBV7-2 | CASSFGGFSYEQYF | TGTGCCAGCAGCTTCGGCGGGTTCTCCTACGAGCAGTACTTC
NA | NA | TRBJ1-4 | TRBV6-4 | CASSDTQRGGPNEKLFF | TGTGCCAGCAGTGACACACAGCGGGGGGGCCCTAATGAAAAACTGTTTTTT
NA | once | TRBJ1-5 | TRBV6-2/TRBV6-3 | CASSPRVSTYSNQPQHF | TGTGCCAGCAGTCCGAGGGTTTCCACTTATAGCAATCAGCCCCAGCATTTT
NA | NA | TRBJ2-3 | TRBV7-6 | CASSPYRGGSDTQYF | TGTGCCAGCAGCCCGTACAGGGGAGGCAGTGATACGCAGTATTTT
NA | NA | TRBJ2-2 | TRBV6-2/TRBV6-3 | CASSYLTLDTGELFF | TGTGCCAGCAGTTACCTTACTCTGGACACCGGGGAGCTGTTTTTT
TRBD1 | once | TRBJ2-5 | TRBV5-8 | CASSPGAGGFGETQYF | TGTGCCAGCAGCCCAGGGGCAGGGGGCTTTGGAGAGACCCAGTACTTC
NA | NA | TRBJ2-7 | TRBV27 | CASSLRGGASQYEQYF | TGTGCCAGCAGTTTACGTGGGGGGGCAAGTCAGTACGAGCAGTACTTC
TRBD2 | NA | TRBJ2-7 | TRBV9 | CASSVGAGGGPYEQYF | TGTGCCAGCAGCGTAGGCGCGGGAGGGGGCCCCTACGAGCAGTACTTC
TRBD1 | few | TRBJ1-2 | TRBV12-3/TRBV12-4 | CASRPDRVGGYTF | TGTGCCAGCAGACCTGACAGGGTAGGCGGCTACACCTTC
TRBD2 | NA | TRBJ2-7 | TRBV11-3 | CASSLDLPLAGVGSYEQYF | TGTGCCAGCAGCTTAGATCTTCCACTAGCGGGAGTGGGTTCCTACGAGCAGTACTTC
NA | NA | TRBJ1-3 | TRBV4-3 | CASSRHRYSGNTIYF | TGCGCCAGCAGCCGCCACAGATACTCTGGAAACACCATATATTTT
NA | NA | TRBJ2-4 | TRBV2 | CASSEAGGVKNIQYF | TGTGCCAGCAGTGAAGCGGGAGGTGTCAAAAACATTCAGTACTTC
NA | NA | TRBJ2-1 | TRBV5-4 | CASSSLTANEQFF | TGTGCCAGCAGCTCTCTTACAGCTAATGAGCAGTTCTTC
TRBD2 | NA | TRBJ2-7 | TRBV5-5 | CASSWTSGRMYEQYF | TGTGCCAGCAGCTGGACTAGCGGGAGAATGTACGAGCAGTACTTC
NA | NA | TRBJ1-6 | TRBV2 | CASSADQGPLVNSPLHF | TGTGCCAGCAGTGCCGATCAGGGGCCCCTGGTGAATTCACCCCTCCACTTT
TRBD2 | NA | TRBJ2-1 | TRBV5-1 | CASSSRTSGRLSSYNEQFF | TGCGCCAGCAGCTCCAGGACTAGCGGGAGGTTGAGCTCCTACAATGAGCAGTTCTTC
NA | few | TRBJ1-4 | TRBV29-1 | CSVATGSNEKLFF | TGCAGCGTGGCGACAGGATCTAATGAAAAACTGTTTTTT
NA | NA | TRBJ1-5 | TRBV19 | CASSISPPQERNQPQHF | TGTGCCAGTAGTATTTCCCCCCCCCAGGAACGCAATCAGCCCCAGCATTTT
NA | NA | TRBJ2-7 | TRBV19 | CASRGVRDEQYF | TGTGCCAGTAGAGGGGTTCGGGACGAGCAGTACTTC
TRBD1 | NA | TRBJ1-1 | TRBV10-1 | CASSYWKDRGPTEAFF | TGCGCCAGCAGCTACTGGAAAGACAGGGGGCCAACTGAAGCTTTCTTT
NA | few | TRBJ2-7 | TRBV20-1 | CSARYAYEQYF | TGCAGTGCTAGATATGCCTACGAGCAGTACTTC
TRBD2 | NA | TRBJ2-1 | TRBV5-8 | CASSYGTTWDNEQFF | TGTGCCAGCAGCTACGGGACTACCTGGGACAATGAGCAGTTCTTC
NA | once | TRBJ2-1 | TRBV11-3 | CASSLGQEVYNEQFF | TGTGCCAGCAGCTTAGGTCAGGAAGTCTACAATGAGCAGTTCTTC
TRBD1 | once | TRBJ2-1 | TRBV14 | CASSPGQGYNEQFF | TGTGCCAGCAGTCCGGGACAGGGCTACAATGAGCAGTTCTTC
NA | once | TRBJ1-2 | TRBV11-3 | CASSDPWGLVHGYTF | TGTGCCAGCAGCGATCCGTGGGGGCTGGTACATGGCTACACCTTC
NA | few | TRBJ1-5 | TRBV19 | CASQLTGQGGQPQHF | TGTGCCAGTCAACTCACAGGGCAGGGCGGTCAGCCCCAGCATTTT
NA | NA | TRBJ1-2 | TRBV28 | CASSSLGVGGYGYTF | TGTGCCAGCAGTTCCCTCGGGGTGGGGGGCTATGGCTACACCTTC
NA | NA | TRBJ2-7 | TRBV28 | CASSLQGPYEQYF | TGTGCCAGCAGTTTACAGGGTCCCTACGAGCAGTACTTC
TRBD2 | NA | TRBJ2-7 | TRBV15 | CATSTTAGGLSYEQYF | TGTGCCACCAGCACCACAGCGGGAGGTCTCTCCTACGAGCAGTACTTC
TRBD2 | NA | TRBJ2-1 | TRBV6-1 | CASSEALAGRYNEQFF | TGTGCCAGCAGTGAAGCACTAGCGGGAAGGTACAATGAGCAGTTCTTC
TRBD1 | NA | TRBJ1-2 | TRBV28 | CASIQGSGYGYTF | TGTGCCAGCATACAGGGGTCGGGCTATGGCTACACCTTC
TRBD1 | medium-sized | TRBJ1-5 | TRBV2 | CASSGDRVGLPQHF | TGTGCCAGCAGCGGAGACAGGGTGGGTCTGCCCCAGCATTTT
NA | NA | TRBJ2-7 | TRBV3-1/TRBV3-2 | CASSQEKGRPYEQYF | TGTGCCAGCAGCCAAGAAAAGGGGCGCCCCTACGAGCAGTACTTC